This TCR beta chain was documented in a study of shared clonotypes between healthy human individuals. Notes on this clone: Its antigen is currently unknown.

Study-level points and caveats: Exclusively blood specimens were collected; tissue repertoires likely differ. Non-shared clonotypes displayed generation probabilities falling below those of clonotypes present in all four donors.

CDR1 is SEHNR, CDR2 FQNEAQ, per germline (reference sequence). V lost 5 bases and J 2 bases, leaving 16 bases between the germline ends. This CDR3 comprises 16 residues. Repertoires were generated with immunoSEQ multiplex PCR, while TCRdb's copy carries only in-frame clones and drops some. The sample includes about 1.4 million clones, roughly 96% of them seen just once. The source is a man younger than 40 in good health. Input material: naive CD4+ T cells sorted from blood. The subset is: CD45RA+ positively selected. This chain links TRBV7-9 with TRBJ1-5; TRBD1 might be the D (6 bases). CDR3: CASSPMGAEGNQPQHF. The CDR3 nucleotides are TGTGCCAGCAGCCCCATGGGGGCCGAGGGCAATCAGCCCCAGCATTTT.